This T cell receptor beta chain stems from a study of technical replicates of blood from a few donors. The CDR3 has 14 residues. Trimming took 5 bases from V and 4 from J; bases not matched to a gene: 5. CDR1 is MNHEY, CDR2 SVGAGI, per germline. The data were produced by immunoSEQ multiplex PCR, yet TCRdb's version contains in-frame clones alone and is incomplete. The profile shows tens of thousands of clones, under 96% of them singletons. Material for sequencing was T cells isolated from PBMCs. This rearrangement joins TRBV6-5 to TRBJ1-3; the match to TRBD1 covers 7 bases. The receptor was isolated from a human donor in good health. The CDR3 DNA reads TGTGCCAGCAGTCGACAGGGATCAGGAAACACCATATATTTT. Translation: CASSRQGSGNTIYF.